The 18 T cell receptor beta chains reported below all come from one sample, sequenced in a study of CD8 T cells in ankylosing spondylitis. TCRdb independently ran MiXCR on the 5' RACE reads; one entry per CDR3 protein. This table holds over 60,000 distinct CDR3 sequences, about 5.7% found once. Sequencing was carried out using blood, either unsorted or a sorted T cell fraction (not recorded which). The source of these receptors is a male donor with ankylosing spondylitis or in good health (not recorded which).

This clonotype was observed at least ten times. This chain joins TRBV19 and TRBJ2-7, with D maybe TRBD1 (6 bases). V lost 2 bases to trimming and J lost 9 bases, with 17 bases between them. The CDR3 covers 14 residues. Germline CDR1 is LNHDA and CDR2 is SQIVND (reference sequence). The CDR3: CASSISYSGQPQYF. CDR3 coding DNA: TGTGCCAGTAGTATATCTTACTCCGGACAGCCGCAGTACTTC.

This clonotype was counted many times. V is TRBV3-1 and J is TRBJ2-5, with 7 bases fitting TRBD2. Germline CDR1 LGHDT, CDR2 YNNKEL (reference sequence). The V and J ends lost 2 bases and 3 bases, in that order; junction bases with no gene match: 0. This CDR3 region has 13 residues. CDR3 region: CASSQTSEETQYF. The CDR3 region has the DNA TGTGCCAGCAGCCAAACTAGCGAAGAGACCCAGTACTTC.

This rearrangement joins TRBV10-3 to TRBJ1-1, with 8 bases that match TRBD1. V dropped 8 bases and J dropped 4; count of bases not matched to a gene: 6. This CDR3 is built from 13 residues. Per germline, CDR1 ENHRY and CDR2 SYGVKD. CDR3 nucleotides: TGTGCCATCGGACAGGGTCGGGGCACTGAAGCTTTCTTT. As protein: CAIGQGRGTEAFF.

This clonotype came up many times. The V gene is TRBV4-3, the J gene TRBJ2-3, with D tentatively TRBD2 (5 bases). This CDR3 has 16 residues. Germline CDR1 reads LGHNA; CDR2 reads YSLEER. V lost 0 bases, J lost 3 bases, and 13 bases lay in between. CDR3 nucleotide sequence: TGCGCCAGCAGCCAAGATACGGGGTATTGGACAGATACGCAGTATTTT. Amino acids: CASSQDTGYWTDTQYF.

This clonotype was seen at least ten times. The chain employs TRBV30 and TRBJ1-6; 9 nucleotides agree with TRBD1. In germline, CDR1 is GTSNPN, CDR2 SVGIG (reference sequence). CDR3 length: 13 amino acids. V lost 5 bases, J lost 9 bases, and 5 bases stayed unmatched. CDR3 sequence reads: CAWGGQGSSPLHF. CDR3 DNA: TGTGCCTGGGGTGGACAGGGGAGTTCACCCCTCCACTTT.

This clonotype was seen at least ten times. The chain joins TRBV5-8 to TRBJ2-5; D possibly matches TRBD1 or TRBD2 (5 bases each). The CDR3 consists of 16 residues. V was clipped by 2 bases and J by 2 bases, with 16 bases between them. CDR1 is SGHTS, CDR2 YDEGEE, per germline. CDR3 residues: CASSFVYGTKQETQYF. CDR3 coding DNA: TGTGCCAGCAGCTTCGTTTACGGGACGAAACAAGAGACCCAGTACTTC.

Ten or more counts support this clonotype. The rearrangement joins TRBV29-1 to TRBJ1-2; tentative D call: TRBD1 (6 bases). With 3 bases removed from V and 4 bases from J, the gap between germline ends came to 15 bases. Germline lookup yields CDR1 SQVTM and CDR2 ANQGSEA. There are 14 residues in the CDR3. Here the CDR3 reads CSVDPGGQRYGYTF. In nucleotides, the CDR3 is TGCAGCGTTGACCCGGGGGGGCAGCGCTATGGCTACACCTTC.

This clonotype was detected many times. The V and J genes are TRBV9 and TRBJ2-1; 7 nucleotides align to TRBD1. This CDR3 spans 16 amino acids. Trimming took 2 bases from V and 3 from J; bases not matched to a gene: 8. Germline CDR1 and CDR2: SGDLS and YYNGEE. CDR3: CASSVNPTGDYNEQFF. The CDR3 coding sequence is TGTGCCAGCAGCGTTAATCCTACAGGGGACTACAATGAGCAGTTCTTC.

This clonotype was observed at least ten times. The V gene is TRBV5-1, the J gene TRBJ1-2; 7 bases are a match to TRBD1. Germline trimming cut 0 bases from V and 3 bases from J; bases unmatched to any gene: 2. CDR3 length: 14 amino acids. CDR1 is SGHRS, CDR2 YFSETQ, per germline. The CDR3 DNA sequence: TGCGCCAGCAGCTTGGGACAGGGTGACTATGGCTACACCTTC. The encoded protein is CASSLGQGDYGYTF.

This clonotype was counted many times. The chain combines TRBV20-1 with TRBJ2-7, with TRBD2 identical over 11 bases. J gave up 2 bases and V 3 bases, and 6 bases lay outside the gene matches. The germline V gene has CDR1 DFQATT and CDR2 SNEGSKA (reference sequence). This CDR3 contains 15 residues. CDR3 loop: CSASRLAGTAYEQYF. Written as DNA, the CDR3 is TGCAGTGCTAGTCGACTAGCGGGGACCGCCTACGAGCAGTACTTC.

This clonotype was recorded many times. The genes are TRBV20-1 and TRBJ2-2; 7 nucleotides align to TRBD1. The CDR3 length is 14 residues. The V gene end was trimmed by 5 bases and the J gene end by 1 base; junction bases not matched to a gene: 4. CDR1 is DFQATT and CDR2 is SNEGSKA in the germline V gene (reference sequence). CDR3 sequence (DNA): TGCAGTGCTCCCTGGACAGGGAACACCGGGGAGCTGTTTTTT. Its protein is CSAPWTGNTGELFF.

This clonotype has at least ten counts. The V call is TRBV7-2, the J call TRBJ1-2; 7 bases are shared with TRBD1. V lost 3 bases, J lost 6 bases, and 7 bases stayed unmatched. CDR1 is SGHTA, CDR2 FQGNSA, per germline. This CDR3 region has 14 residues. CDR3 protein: CASSFGQASNGYTF. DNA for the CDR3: TGTGCCAGCAGCTTCGGACAGGCCAGCAATGGCTACACCTTC.

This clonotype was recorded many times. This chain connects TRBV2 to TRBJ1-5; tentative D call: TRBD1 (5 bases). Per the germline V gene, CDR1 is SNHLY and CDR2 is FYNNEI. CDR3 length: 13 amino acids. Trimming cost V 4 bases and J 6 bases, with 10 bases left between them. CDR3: CASSAGTPQPQHF. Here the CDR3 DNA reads TGTGCCAGCAGTGCCGGGACGCCTCAGCCCCAGCATTTT.

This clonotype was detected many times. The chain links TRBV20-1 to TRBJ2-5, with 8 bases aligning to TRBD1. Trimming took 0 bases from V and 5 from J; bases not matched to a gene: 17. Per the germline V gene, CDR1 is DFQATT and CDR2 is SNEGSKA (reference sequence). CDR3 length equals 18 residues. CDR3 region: CSARDGKGWDRPPETQYF. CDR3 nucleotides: TGCAGTGCTAGAGATGGTAAAGGGTGGGACAGGCCCCCTGAGACCCAGTACTTC.

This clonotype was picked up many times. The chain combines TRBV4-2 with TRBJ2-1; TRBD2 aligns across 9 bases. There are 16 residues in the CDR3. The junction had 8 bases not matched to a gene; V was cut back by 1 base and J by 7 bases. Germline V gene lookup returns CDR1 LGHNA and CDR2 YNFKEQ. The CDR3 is CASSQVGGGAMNEQFF. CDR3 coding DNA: TGTGCCAGCAGCCAAGTAGGCGGGGGGGCCATGAATGAGCAGTTCTTC.

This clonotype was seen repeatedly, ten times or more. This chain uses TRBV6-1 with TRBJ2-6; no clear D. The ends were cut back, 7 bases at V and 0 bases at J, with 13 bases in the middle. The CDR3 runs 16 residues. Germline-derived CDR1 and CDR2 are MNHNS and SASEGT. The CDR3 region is CASKAGISSGANVLTF. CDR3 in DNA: TGTGCCAGCAAGGCAGGAATTAGCTCTGGGGCCAACGTCCTGACTTTC.

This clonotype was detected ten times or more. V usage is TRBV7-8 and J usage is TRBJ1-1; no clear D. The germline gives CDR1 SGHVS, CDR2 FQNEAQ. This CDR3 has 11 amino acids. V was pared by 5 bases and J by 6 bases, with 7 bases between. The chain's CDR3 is CASSRHSEAFF. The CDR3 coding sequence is TGTGCCAGCAGCCGACACTCTGAAGCTTTCTTT.

CDR3 sequence reads: CASIGEWNTEAFF. The DNA of the CDR3 is TGTGCCAGCATCGGGGAATGGAACACTGAAGCTTTCTTT. The rearrangement uses TRBV6-1 and TRBJ1-1; D uncertain. Per the germline V gene, CDR1 is MNHNS and CDR2 is SASEGT. This CDR3 region has 13 residues. Trimming cost V 7 bases and J 1 base, with 10 bases left between them.